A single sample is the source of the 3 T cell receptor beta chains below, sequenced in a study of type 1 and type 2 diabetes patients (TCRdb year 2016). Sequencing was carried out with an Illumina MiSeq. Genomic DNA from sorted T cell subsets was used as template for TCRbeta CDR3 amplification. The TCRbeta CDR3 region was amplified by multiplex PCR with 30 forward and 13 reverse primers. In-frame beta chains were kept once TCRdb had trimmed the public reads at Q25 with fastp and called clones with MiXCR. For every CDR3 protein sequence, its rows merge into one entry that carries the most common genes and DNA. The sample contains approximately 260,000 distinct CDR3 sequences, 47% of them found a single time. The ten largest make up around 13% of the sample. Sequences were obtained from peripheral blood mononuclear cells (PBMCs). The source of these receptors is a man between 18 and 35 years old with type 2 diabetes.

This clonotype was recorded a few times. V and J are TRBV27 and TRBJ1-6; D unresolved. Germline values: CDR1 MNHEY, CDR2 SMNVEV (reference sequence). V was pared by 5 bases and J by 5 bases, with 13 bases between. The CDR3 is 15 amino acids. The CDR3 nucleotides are TGTGCCAGCAGTCCAAGGATCCGGAATAATTCACCCCTCCACTTT. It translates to CASSPRIRNNSPLHF.

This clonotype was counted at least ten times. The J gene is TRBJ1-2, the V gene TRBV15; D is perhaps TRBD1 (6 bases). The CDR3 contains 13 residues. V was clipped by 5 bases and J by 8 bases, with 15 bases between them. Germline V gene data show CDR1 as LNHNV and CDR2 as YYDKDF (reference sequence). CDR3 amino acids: CATSAGHGTGYTF. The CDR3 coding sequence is TGTGCCACCAGCGCGGGACATGGGACCGGCTACACCTTC.

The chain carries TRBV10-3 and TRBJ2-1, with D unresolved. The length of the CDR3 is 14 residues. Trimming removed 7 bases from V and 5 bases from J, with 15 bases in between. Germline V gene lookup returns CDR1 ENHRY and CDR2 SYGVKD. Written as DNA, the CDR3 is TGTGCCATCAAACTTGTCCAGGATGACAATGAGCAGTTCTTC. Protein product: CAIKLVQDDNEQFF.